The 31 T cell receptor beta chains in this list originate from one sample, sequenced in a study of cytomegalovirus exposure and HLA in healthy donors (dated 2017 in TCRdb). Library preparation employed the immunoSEQ multiplex PCR assay. For the multiplex PCR, a mixture combining 60 forward primers for TCR Vbeta segments and 13 reverse primers for TCR Jbeta segments was used. As stored in TCRdb, this immuneACCESS dataset retains in-frame rearrangements with V and J assigned. A fraction of the clones does not appear; measured against another copy, unresolved V genes explain less than half of the discrepancy, and the remainder lacks a known reason. The sample has roughly 100,000 clones on record, approximately 16% of them singletons. The ten largest clones take up around 0.86% of the sample. The sequencing sample was made of PBMCs. These receptors were taken from a female donor in good health and CMV-seronegative.

This clone was counted between two and nine times. The genes are TRBV30 and TRBJ2-3; 7 bases are shared with TRBD1. The CDR3 length is 15 residues. Trimming took 4 bases from V and 2 from J; bases not matched to a gene: 9. Germline CDR1 reads GTSNPN; CDR2 reads SVGIG (reference sequence). The CDR3 is CAWNGDSPVTDTQYF. The CDR3 DNA reads as TGTGCCTGGAACGGGGACAGCCCGGTCACAGATACGCAGTATTTT.

This chain links TRBV5-1 with TRBJ2-1, with 8 bases matching TRBD2. The germline V gene has CDR1 SGHRS and CDR2 YFSETQ. CDR3 length equals 14 residues. Trimming cost V 4 bases and J 5 bases; bases outside gene matches: 5. CDR3 in amino acids: CASSLRGANNEQFF. In nucleotides, the CDR3 is TGCGCCAGCAGCCTGCGGGGGGCCAACAATGAGCAGTTCTTC.

This clone was counted only a few times. The rearrangement links TRBV9 to TRBJ1-1, with TRBD1 matching 7 bases. The CDR3 covers 15 residues. V was pared by 0 bases and J by 4 bases, with 6 bases of the junction left unmatched. Per the germline V gene, CDR1 is SGDLS and CDR2 is YYNGEE. CDR3 bases: TGTGCCAGCAGCGTAGGACAGGGCCGGCCCACTGAAGCTTTCTTT. Translation gives CASSVGQGRPTEAFF.

The rearrangement uses TRBV6-5 and TRBJ1-1, with 8 bases fitting TRBD1. The CDR3 covers 15 residues. Germline CDR1 reads MNHEY; CDR2 reads SVGAGI. The J segment lost 11 bases and the V segment lost 6 bases, leaving 17 bases of the junction unmatched. The CDR3 is CASSRLGQGPVWAFF. CDR3 sequence (DNA): TGTGCCAGCAGCCGCCTAGGACAGGGCCCCGTCTGGGCTTTCTTT.

This clone was counted a few times. For the CDR3, the DNA is TGTGCCAGCAGTTACGGCGCGGTTCCGAGCGGGAGGATCACCGGGGAGCTGTTTTTT. It yields the protein CASSYGAVPSGRITGELFF. V usage is TRBV27 and J usage is TRBJ2-2; 9 nucleotides match TRBD2. The CDR3 has 19 residues. V shed 4 bases, J shed 4 bases, and the junction held 16 bases outside the gene matches. The germline gives CDR1 MNHEY, CDR2 SMNVEV (reference sequence).

Only a few counts were recorded for this clone. The V gene is TRBV6-5, the J gene TRBJ1-4; 8 bases agree with TRBD1. Germline-derived CDR1 and CDR2 are MNHEY and SVGAGI. The CDR3 length is 16 residues. V was pared by 2 bases and J by 2 bases, with 4 bases of the junction left unmatched. CDR3 loop: CASSYVRGRTNEKLFF. CDR3 DNA sequence: TGTGCCAGCAGTTACGTCAGGGGGCGCACTAATGAAAAACTGTTTTTT.

This clone was detected only a few times. The chain links TRBV14 to TRBJ1-1; D is unresolved. The CDR3 length is 13 residues. Germline CDR1 SGHDN, CDR2 FVKESK. Trimming cost V 1 base and J 4 bases, with 7 bases left between them. CDR3 sequence reads: CASSQGRFTEAFF. The CDR3 DNA reads as TGTGCCAGCAGCCAAGGCAGATTCACTGAAGCTTTCTTT.

In this sample, this clone turned up a few times. This chain links TRBV28 with TRBJ1-2, with a tentative D call TRBD1 (6 bases). Germline CDR1 MDHEN, CDR2 SYDVKM. CDR3 length: 14 amino acids. Trimming removed 3 bases at V and 5 bases at J, with 13 bases between. The CDR3 bases are TGTGCCAGCAGTTTCGCAGGGGCGCGTTATGGCTACACCTTC. Protein product: CASSFAGARYGYTF.

This clone was picked up a small number of times. The chain has TRBV9 and TRBJ1-5, with D tentatively TRBD1 (5 bases). V dropped 0 bases and J dropped 5 bases, with 9 bases sitting between them. Germline-derived CDR1 and CDR2 are SGDLS and YYNGEE. The CDR3 runs 14 residues. CDR3 loop: CASSVAGGDQPQHF. The CDR3 DNA reads as TGTGCCAGCAGCGTAGCGGGGGGTGATCAGCCCCAGCATTTT.

The chain recombines TRBV7-9 with TRBJ1-4; 7 nucleotides match TRBD1. Germline V gene data show CDR1 as SEHNR and CDR2 as FQNEAQ (reference sequence). Unmatched junction bases numbered 5, after V lost 4 bases and J lost 6 bases. The CDR3 consists of 14 residues. The CDR3 is CASSSVGTDEKLFF. The CDR3 DNA reads as TGTGCCAGCAGCTCTGTAGGGACAGATGAAAAACTGTTTTTT.

This chain connects TRBV6-1 to TRBJ1-2; 12 bases agree with TRBD1. CDR1 and CDR2 (germline): MNHNS, SASEGT. With 1 base clipped from V and 8 bases from J, the junction kept 5 bases outside the gene matches. CDR3 length: 15 amino acids. The CDR3, as DNA: TGTGCCAGCAGTGAAGGGGCCGGGACAGGGGGCGGCTACACCTTC. This encodes CASSEGAGTGGGYTF.

The chain employs TRBV28 and TRBJ2-2; tentative D call: TRBD2 (5 bases). Germline V gives CDR1 MDHEN, CDR2 SYDVKM. Between the trimmed V and J ends, which lost 8 bases and 2 bases, there was a span of 21 bases. CDR3 length: 17 amino acids. CDR3 amino acids: CASSRWSGGRNTGELFF. DNA for the CDR3: TGTGCCAGCTCCCGCTGGTCAGGAGGCCGAAACACCGGGGAGCTGTTTTTT.

The gene calls are TRBV7-9 and TRBJ1-1; D possibly corresponds to TRBD1 (5 bases). Germline V lookup: CDR1 SEHNR, CDR2 FQNEAQ (reference sequence). The CDR3 contains 15 residues. V was shortened by 1 base and J by 11 bases, with 20 bases between the two germline ends. Here the CDR3 DNA reads TGTGCCAGCAGCTTAGGCAGGGTGCGGGGCGGCGTGGCTTTCTTT. Translating it yields CASSLGRVRGGVAFF.

The V and J genes are TRBV4-3 and TRBJ2-3; D is possibly TRBD2 (6 bases). V was shortened by 4 bases and J by 4 bases, with 12 bases between the two germline ends. The CDR3 extends over 14 amino acids. CDR1 is LGHNA, CDR2 YSLEER, per germline. Written as DNA, the CDR3 is TGCGCCAGCAGCCCCTTGGGACTGTCAGATACGCAGTATTTT. This gives the protein CASSPLGLSDTQYF.

The chain has TRBV7-9 and TRBJ2-5; the match to TRBD2 covers 13 bases. This CDR3 spans 16 amino acids. Per the germline V gene, CDR1 is SEHNR and CDR2 is FQNEAQ (reference sequence). V lost 5 bases and J lost 7; bases outside the gene matches: 10. CDR3 sequence: CASSGPTSGGVGTQYF. DNA for the CDR3: TGTGCCAGCAGCGGCCCTACTAGCGGGGGGGTCGGGACCCAGTACTTC. Full variable domain (outside the CDR3, taken from reference TRBV7-9 and TRBJ2-5): DTGVSQNPRHKITKRGQNVTFRCDPISEHNRLYWYRQTLGQGPEFLTYFQNEAQLEKSRLLSDRFSAERPKGSFSTLEIQRTEQGDSAMYLCASSGPTSGGVGTQYFGPGTRLLVL.

This clone came up a few times. The V call is TRBV18, the J call TRBJ1-2; 7 bases align to TRBD1. Trimming took 0 bases from V and 8 from J; bases not matched to a gene: 9. From germline, CDR1 is KGHSH and CDR2 LQKENI. This CDR3 comprises 15 residues. The CDR3 reads CASSPPVGGEGGYTF. The CDR3 bases are TGTGCCAGCTCACCACCGGTAGGGGGCGAAGGCGGCTACACCTTC.

The table lists this clone with a few counts. The chain is built from TRBV6-1 and TRBJ1-5, with TRBD1 matching over 9 bases. The length of the CDR3 is 14 residues. Germline V lookup: CDR1 MNHNS, CDR2 SASEGT. V lost 6 bases, J lost 6 bases, and 6 bases stayed unmatched. The CDR3 DNA reads TGTGCCAGCAGCGCAACAGGGGGCGGTCAGCCCCAGCATTTT. Translated: CASSATGGGQPQHF.

The V gene is TRBV21-1, the J gene TRBJ2-1; the listed D gene, TRBD1, was not tested against the DNA. TRBV21-1 is flagged as a pseudogene. The CDR3 consists of 15 residues. CDR3 region: CASSTTRGQHDEQFF. CDR3 coding DNA: TGTGCCAGCAGCACTACCAGGGGACAACACGATGAGCAGTTCTTC.

This clone occurred a few times. The chain carries TRBV5-4 and TRBJ2-3; 15 positions agree with TRBD2. V shed 4 bases and J 5 bases; nucleotides not matched to a gene: 5. There are 16 residues in the CDR3. Germline V gene data show CDR1 as SGHNT and CDR2 as YYREEE (reference sequence). CDR3 nucleotides: TGTGCCAGCAGCCCAGGGACTAGCGGGGGGATAGATACGCAGTATTTT. It encodes CASSPGTSGGIDTQYF.

The chain employs TRBV2 and TRBJ2-4; D unresolved. Trimming cost V 1 base and J 6 bases, with 13 bases left between them. Germline CDR1 SNHLY, CDR2 FYNNEI. This CDR3 is 15 amino acids long. The CDR3 sequence: CASSEGANAINIQYF. The CDR3 DNA sequence: TGTGCCAGCAGTGAAGGGGCTAACGCTATAAACATTCAGTACTTC.

The chain employs TRBV4-2 and TRBJ1-1; D is unclear. CDR3 size: 19 residues. CDR1 LGHNA and CDR2 YNFKEQ come from the germline V gene. Trimming stripped 0 bases from V and 3 bases from J, with 23 bases between. The CDR3 DNA reads TGTGCCAGCAGCCAAGATCTGAGCGTGGGGAGGTATCTTGACACTGAAGCTTTCTTT. Encoded protein: CASSQDLSVGRYLDTEAFF.

The chain uses TRBV10-1 and TRBJ2-7; maybe TRBD2 (6 bases). Germline V gene sequence: CDR1 WNHNN, CDR2 SYGVQD (reference sequence). Trimming took 6 bases from V and 5 from J, leaving 17 bases between them. The length of the CDR3 is 14 residues. The CDR3 coding sequence is TGCGCCAGCAGCAGGAGCGGAGGGCGGAACGAGCAGTACTTC. As protein: CASSRSGGRNEQYF.

The chain has TRBV5-4 and TRBJ2-3, with D hard to call. CDR3 length: 14 amino acids. Germline V gene lookup returns CDR1 SGHNT and CDR2 YYREEE (reference sequence). Trimming removed 3 bases at V and 5 bases at J, with 13 bases between. The CDR3 region has the DNA TGTGCCAGCAGCTCCCGAGGCGGAAGAGATACGCAGTATTTT. Translated: CASSSRGGRDTQYF.

The rearrangement links TRBV10-3 to TRBJ2-5; 8 positions agree with TRBD2. CDR1 ENHRY and CDR2 SYGVKD come from the germline V gene. CDR3 size: 15 residues. Trimming at V came to 3 bases and at J to 2 bases, leaving 5 bases not matched to a gene. The CDR3 DNA follows: TGTGCCATCAGTGACTCGACTAGCGATCAAGAGACCCAGTACTTC. This encodes CAISDSTSDQETQYF.

Concerning this clone itself: Compared with germline, one end of the junction differs, possibly owing to a read error. This CDR3 reads CASSLNDRASYEQYF. Here the CDR3 DNA reads TGTGCTAGCAGCCTAAATGACAGGGCATCCTACGAGCAGTACTTC. The chain joins TRBV7-7 to TRBJ2-7, with 7 positions matching TRBD1. Germline loops: CDR1 SSHAT, CDR2 FNYEAQ (reference sequence). The length of the CDR3 is 15 residues.

This clone has only a few counts. The rearrangement uses TRBV19 and TRBJ2-1, with a possible D match to TRBD1 (6 bases). Germline V gene lookup returns CDR1 LNHDA and CDR2 SQIVND (reference sequence). The CDR3 contains 13 residues. Trimming pared 3 bases from V and 9 bases from J, leaving 12 bases between. CDR3 sequence: CASSIVGASEQFF. The CDR3 coding sequence is TGTGCCAGTAGTATCGTGGGGGCTAGTGAGCAGTTCTTC. Combining the CDR3 with reference TRBV19 and TRBJ2-1 gives the whole variable domain DGGITQSPKYLFRKEGQNVTLSCEQNLNHDAMYWYRQDPGQGLRLIYYSQIVNDFQKGDIAEGYSVSREKKESFPLTVTSAQKNPTAFYLCASSIVGASEQFFGPGTRLTVL.

This clone came up a few times. The V and J genes are TRBV7-9 and TRBJ1-1; D may be TRBD1 (6 bases). Germline V gene data show CDR1 as SEHNR and CDR2 as FQNEAQ (reference sequence). Deletions cut 5 bases from V and 4 bases from J, with 14 bases between. The CDR3 is 14 residues long. The DNA for the CDR3 is TGTGCCAGCAGCCCTAGGGGGTTGGGCACTGAAGCTTTCTTT. Its translation is CASSPRGLGTEAFF.

This chain uses TRBV7-9 with TRBJ2-3; 7 bases are a match to TRBD1. V shed 4 bases, J shed 4 bases, and the junction held 11 bases outside the gene matches. CDR1 and CDR2 (germline): SEHNR, FQNEAQ (reference sequence). CDR3 length: 16 amino acids. The CDR3 loop reads CASSSPRQGRADTQYF. The CDR3 DNA reads TGTGCCAGCAGCTCGCCTAGACAGGGACGGGCAGATACGCAGTATTTT.

This clone was seen more than once but under ten times. The rearrangement uses TRBV5-1 and TRBJ1-2; D call uncertain. Germline CDR1 is SGHRS and CDR2 is YFSETQ. CDR3 size: 16 residues. Trimming removed 0 bases at V and 1 base at J, with 13 bases between. The CDR3 here is CASSLGADGINYGYTF. The CDR3 nucleotides read TGCGCCAGCAGCTTGGGGGCAGACGGAATTAACTATGGCTACACCTTC.

This clone was observed a few times. The gene calls are TRBV15 and TRBJ2-7; 7 bases line up with TRBD2. Germline V gene lookup returns CDR1 LNHNV and CDR2 YYDKDF (reference sequence). Losses at the gene ends were 7 bases for V and 0 bases for J; bases not matched to a gene: 3. This CDR3 region has 13 residues. CDR3 residues: CATMGGSSYEQYF. The CDR3 DNA follows: TGTGCCACCATGGGCGGGAGCTCCTACGAGCAGTACTTC.

The CDR3 protein is CASSIGSGDRYEQYF. CDR3 nucleotides: TGTGCCAGTAGTATAGGGAGCGGGGATCGGTACGAGCAGTACTTC. The chain recombines TRBV19 with TRBJ2-7; 7 nucleotides align to TRBD2. The CDR3 spans 15 residues. CDR1 and CDR2 (germline): LNHDA, SQIVND (reference sequence). J lost 4 bases, V lost 1 base, and 7 bases had no gene match.